This is a list of T cell receptor beta chains from one sample in a study of T cell responses to AZD1222 COVID-19 vaccine. Repertoires were generated with immunoSEQ multiplex PCR, while TCRdb's copy carries only in-frame clones and drops some. Of roughly 49,000 clones listed, approximately 86% were seen once; the top ten hold under 3.5%. The specimen comprised peripheral blood, sampled 28 days after the second AZD1222 dose. These receptors all stem from an adult who received the AZD1222 COVID-19 vaccine. The CDR3 runs from the conserved cysteine through the conserved F or W. D genes are given only for firm matches. Not all rows give a size; the values are once, few, many and, for expanded clones, a class.

clone size	D gene	V gene	J gene	CDR3 protein	CDR3 DNA
few	TRBD1	TRBV4-1	TRBJ2-5	CASSQPPGQGQETQYF	TGCGCCAGCAGCCAACCCCCGGGACAGGGTCAAGAGACCCAGTACTTC
.	.	TRBV19	TRBJ2-3	CASSREARTIATQYF	TGTGCCAGTAGTCGGGAAGCCCGTACCATAGCTACGCAGTATTTT
.	.	TRBV2	TRBJ1-5	CASSEWGRDQPQHF	TGTGCCAGCAGTGAATGGGGGAGGGATCAGCCCCAGCATTTT
.	.	TRBV10-3	TRBJ2-7	CAISGRQDPLGEQYF	TGTGCCATCAGTGGAAGACAGGACCCCTTAGGGGAGCAGTACTTC
.	.	TRBV7-2	TRBJ2-3	CASSSQVGPSDTQYF	TGTGCCAGCAGCTCACAGGTGGGGCCATCAGATACGCAGTATTTT
.	TRBD1	TRBV27	TRBJ2-2	CASRGQWNTGELFF	TGTGCCAGCAGGGGACAGTGGAACACCGGGGAGCTGTTTTTT
few	.	TRBV20-1	TRBJ1-2	CSASKGNYGYTF	TGCAGTGCTAGTAAGGGCAACTATGGCTACACCTTC
.	.	TRBV7-8	TRBJ2-2	CASSRVAGELFF	TGTGCCAGCAGCCGGGTAGCCGGGGAGCTGTTTTTT
once	.	TRBV7-3	TRBJ2-3	CASSLARGAGDTQYF	TGTGCCAGCAGCTTGGCTAGGGGCGCGGGAGATACGCAGTATTTT
.	TRBD1	TRBV3-1/TRBV3-2	TRBJ1-2	CASRNRDRGSGYTF	TGTGCCAGCAGAAACCGGGACAGGGGATCTGGCTACACCTTC
.	.	TRBV2	TRBJ2-7	CASSEPFVVEQYF	TGTGCCAGCAGTGAGCCTTTCGTCGTCGAGCAGTACTTC